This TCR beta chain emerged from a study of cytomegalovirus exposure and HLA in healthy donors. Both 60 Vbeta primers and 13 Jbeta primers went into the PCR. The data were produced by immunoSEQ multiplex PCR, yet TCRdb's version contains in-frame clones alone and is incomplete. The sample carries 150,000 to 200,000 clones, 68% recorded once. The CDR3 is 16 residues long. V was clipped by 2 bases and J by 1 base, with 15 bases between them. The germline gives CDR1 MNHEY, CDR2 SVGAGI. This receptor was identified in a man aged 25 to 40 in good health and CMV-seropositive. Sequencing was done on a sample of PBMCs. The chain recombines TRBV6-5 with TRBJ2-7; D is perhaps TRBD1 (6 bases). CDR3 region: CASSYGGQPPSYEQYF. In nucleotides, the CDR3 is TGTGCCAGCAGTTACGGGGGACAACCCCCTTCCTACGAGCAGTACTTC.